This is a list of T cell receptor beta chains from one sample in a study of Graves' ophthalmopathy and Graves' hyperthyroidism. From the multiplex PCR reads, TCRdb called clonotypes with MiXCR, one entry per CDR3 protein. The repertoire holds 600,000 to 950,000 distinct CDR3 sequences, approximately 40% seen once, with 44% in the top ten. The sample consisted of peripheral blood. The receptor set was obtained from an adult man with Graves' ophthalmopathy. Each CDR3 is given with its conserved first and last residue. The D gene is left open where the match is weak. Expanded clones get a size class; other rows say once, few or many, or leave the size out.

many,TRBJ1-5,TRBV24-1,.,CASSQGLGNQPQHF,TGTGCCAGCAGCCAGGGGTTGGGCAATCAGCCCCAGCATTTT
.,TRBJ2-7,TRBV20-1,TRBD2,CSARELAGIYEQYF,TGCAGTGCTAGAGAACTAGCGGGGATCTACGAGCAGTACTTC
few,TRBJ2-2,TRBV24-1,.,CATSAGVNTGELFF,TGTGCCACCAGTGCGGGGGTGAACACCGGGGAGCTGTTTTTT
few,TRBJ1-2,TRBV10-3,TRBD1,CASSYAGGQIYGYTF,TGTGCCAGCAGTTACGCGGGGGGACAGATCTATGGCTACACCTTC
few,TRBJ1-6,TRBV28,.,CASSSGWRDSPLHF,TGTGCCAGCAGTTCAGGGTGGCGTGATTCACCCCTCCACTTT
few,TRBJ2-2,TRBV19,.,CASSIDTGTGELFF,TGTGCCAGTAGTATAGACACAGGCACCGGGGAGCTGTTTTTT
.,TRBJ2-7,TRBV4-3,.,CASSQEIQGRFPAYEQYF,TGCGCCAGCAGCCAAGAGATCCAGGGGCGCTTCCCAGCCTACGAGCAGTACTTC
many,TRBJ1-6,TRBV10-3,.,CATRDAEGNSPLHF,TGTGCCACCCGGGACGCCGAAGGAAATTCACCCCTCCACTTT
few,TRBJ1-4,TRBV6-6,.,CASSYKGRGEKLFF,TGTGCCAGCAGTTACAAGGGGAGGGGTGAAAAACTGTTTTTT
few,TRBJ2-7,TRBV5-5,.,CASSLVPTVYEQYF,TGTGCCAGCAGCTTGGTTCCCACGGTCTACGAGCAGTACTTC
many,TRBJ1-3,TRBV20-1,.,CSADDTAGNTIYF,TGCAGTGCCGATGACACAGCTGGAAACACCATATATTTT
.,TRBJ2-5,TRBV28,.,CASSTQTAPSGETQYF,TGTGCCAGCAGCACACAGACAGCCCCCTCGGGGGAGACCCAGTACTTC
.,TRBJ1-3,TRBV6-1,TRBD1,CASSAKGAGMSGNTIYF,TGTGCCAGCAGTGCGAAGGGGGCCGGCATGTCTGGAAACACCATATATTTT
many,TRBJ1-6,TRBV5-5,.,CASSLVADTNSPLHF,TGTGCCAGCAGCTTGGTGGCGGACACTAATTCACCCCTCCACTTT
many,TRBJ1-4,TRBV24-1,.,CATSDRANEKLFF,TGTGCCACCAGTGATAGGGCTAATGAAAAACTGTTTTTT
.,TRBJ2-7,TRBV6-1,.,CASRGSLSYEQYF,TGTGCCAGCAGGGGGTCCCTCTCCTACGAGCAGTACTTC
.,TRBJ1-4,TRBV9,.,CASSVSFRTGYEKLFF,TGTGCCAGCAGCGTCAGCTTCAGGACGGGGTATGAAAAACTGTTTTTT
.,TRBJ1-4,TRBV7-9,.,CASNLKAEGREKLFF,TGTGCCAGCAACTTAAAAGCCGAGGGACGCGAAAAACTGTTTTTT
.,TRBJ1-1,TRBV30,.,CAWGQRTNTEAFF,TGTGCCTGGGGACAGCGAACGAACACTGAAGCTTTCTTT
.,TRBJ2-7,TRBV19,.,CASSTSEGFEQYF,TGTGCCAGTAGTACCTCAGAAGGTTTCGAGCAGTACTTC
.,TRBJ1-3,TRBV4-3,.,CASSQGRSSSGNTIYF,TGCGCCAGCAGCCAAGGGCGTTCCTCCTCTGGAAACACCATATATTTT
once,TRBJ2-2,TRBV25-1,.,CASSRRGHANTGELFF,TGTGCCAGCAGCAGAAGGGGACACGCGAACACCGGGGAGCTGTTTTTT
.,TRBJ1-3,TRBV2,.,CASRLRGSSGNTIYF,TGTGCCAGCAGGCTCCGGGGGAGCTCTGGAAACACCATATATTTT
.,TRBJ1-2,TRBV9,.,CASSPPQLGGGYTF,TGTGCCAGCAGCCCCCCCCAGTTGGGGGGGGGCTACACCTTC
.,TRBJ2-5,TRBV10-3,.,CASSLSFLGQETQYF,TGTGCCAGCAGTTTATCGTTTTTGGGGCAAGAGACCCAGTACTTC
.,TRBJ1-6,TRBV16,.,CASRQEQNSPLHF,TGTGCCAGCAGACAGGAGCAAAATTCACCCCTCCACTTT
.,TRBJ1-2,TRBV5-4,TRBD1,CASSGRDSHYGYTF,TGTGCCAGCAGCGGCCGGGACAGCCACTATGGCTACACCTTC
.,TRBJ1-2,TRBV6-2/TRBV6-3,TRBD1,CASRMDRATGYTF,TGTGCCAGCAGGATGGACAGGGCGACTGGCTACACCTTC
few,TRBJ1-6,TRBV6-5,TRBD1,CASSYRLTGGDSPLHF,TGTGCCAGCAGTTACCGCCTGACAGGGGGCGACTCACCCCTCCACTTT
many,TRBJ2-7,TRBV7-9,.,CASSSRGYEQYF,TGTGCCAGCAGCTCCAGAGGTTACGAGCAGTACTTC
many,TRBJ2-7,TRBV15,.,CATSREGTDEQYF,TGTGCCACCAGCAGAGAAGGCACGGACGAGCAGTACTTC
many,TRBJ1-5,TRBV7-9,.,CASSLKGQPQHF,TGTGCCAGCAGCTTAAAGGGACAGCCCCAGCATTTT
many,TRBJ2-5,TRBV7-2,TRBD1,CASSKGQGVVETQYF,TGTGCCAGCAGTAAGGGACAGGGGGTTGTCGAGACCCAGTACTTC
few,TRBJ2-2,TRBV2,.,CASSVLGVADTGELFF,TGTGCCAGCAGTGTACTGGGGGTGGCGGACACCGGGGAGCTGTTTTTT